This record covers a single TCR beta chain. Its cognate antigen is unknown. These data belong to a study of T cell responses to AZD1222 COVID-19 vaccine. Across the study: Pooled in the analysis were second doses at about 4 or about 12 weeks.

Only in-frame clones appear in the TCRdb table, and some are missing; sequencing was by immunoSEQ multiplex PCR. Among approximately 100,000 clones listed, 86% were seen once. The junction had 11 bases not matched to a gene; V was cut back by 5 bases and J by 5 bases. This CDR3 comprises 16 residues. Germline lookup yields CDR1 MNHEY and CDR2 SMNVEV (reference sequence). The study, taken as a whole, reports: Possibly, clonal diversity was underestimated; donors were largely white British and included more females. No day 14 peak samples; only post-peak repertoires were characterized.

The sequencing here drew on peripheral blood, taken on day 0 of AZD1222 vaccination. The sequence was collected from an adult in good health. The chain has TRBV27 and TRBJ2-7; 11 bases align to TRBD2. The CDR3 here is CASSTLTSGSPHEQYF. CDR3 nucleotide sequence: TGTGCCAGCAGTACGCTCACTAGCGGGAGCCCCCACGAGCAGTACTTC.